This is a list of T cell receptor beta chains from one sample in a study of blood T cell repertoires in COVID-19. Here immunoSEQ multiplex PCR was the method, and the copy in TCRdb shows in-frame clones only, minus some. The repertoire includes 300,000 to 400,000 clones, 85% to 90% of them detected once, and about 2.9% sits in the top ten. The source material was peripheral blood. These receptors all come from a human donor in a cohort sampled during active COVID-19. CDR3s include the opening cysteine and the closing phenylalanine or tryptophan.

CASSPGGAYGYTF,TRBV7-3,TRBJ1-2
CASSPTSGTDNSPLHF,TRBV27,TRBJ1-6
CASSLSSGRAGNEQYF,TRBV11-2,TRBJ2-7
CASSYSQGDYGYTF,TRBV6-6,TRBJ1-2
CASSQDRVQETQYF,TRBV2,TRBJ2-5
CASSPSTGERTEAFF,TRBV28,TRBJ1-1
CASSQVFPSSNEQYF,TRBV4-1,TRBJ2-7
CASRRGLAGRETQYF,TRBV5-1,TRBJ2-5
CASSLAGTDNEKLFF,TRBV5-1,TRBJ1-4
CSASYIETQYF,TRBV20-1,TRBJ2-5
CASSSWARPFYTGELFF,TRBV11-2,TRBJ2-2
CASSQGFFRGQRDQPQHF,TRBV4-1,TRBJ1-5
CASSGGGHTQYF,TRBV19,TRBJ2-3
CASSQITGGTEAFF,TRBV5-1,TRBJ1-1
CASSERAGSLSGYTF,TRBV6-1,TRBJ1-2
CASSQTGTGGYEQYF,TRBV4-1,TRBJ2-7
CASSTEVGEKLFF,TRBV6-5,TRBJ1-4
CASSSGFRTGLAREQYF,TRBV11-2,TRBJ2-7
CASSGLGLAGKETQYF,TRBV2,TRBJ2-5
CASSSAGSNQPQHF,TRBV5-6,TRBJ1-5
CASSLWAYGEGRAKNIQYF,TRBV7-2,TRBJ2-4
CASSQGQGEGGNTIYF,TRBV4-1,TRBJ1-3
CASSSPDSSSYNSPLHF,TRBV2,TRBJ1-6
CARDRSQPQHF,TRBV21-1,TRBJ1-5
CASSLRTGGSYGYTF,TRBV5-1,TRBJ1-2
CASTGTNPWETQYF,TRBV7-9,TRBJ2-5
CASSHPHGQGGSADTQYF,TRBV3-1/TRBV3-2,TRBJ2-3
CASSDGWASGGIQETQYF,TRBV7-8,TRBJ2-5
CASSPRTGAAFF,TRBV7-9,TRBJ1-1
CASSEAGQVNEKLFF,TRBV2,TRBJ1-4
CASSVFGEYNEQFF,TRBV9,TRBJ2-1
CASKIRGLLAHEQFF,TRBV2,TRBJ2-1
CASSTGPGETQYF,TRBV5-1,TRBJ2-5
CASSSGGQRNTIYF,TRBV6-5,TRBJ1-3
CASSENSGGRDEQFF,TRBV6-1,TRBJ2-1
CASSELGTGGHEQFF,TRBV6-1,TRBJ2-1
CASSESWTGVTEAFF,TRBV6-1,TRBJ1-1
CASSSTPRDRVPYEQYF,TRBV7-9,TRBJ2-7
CASSQVLAADTQYF,TRBV3-1/TRBV3-2,TRBJ2-3